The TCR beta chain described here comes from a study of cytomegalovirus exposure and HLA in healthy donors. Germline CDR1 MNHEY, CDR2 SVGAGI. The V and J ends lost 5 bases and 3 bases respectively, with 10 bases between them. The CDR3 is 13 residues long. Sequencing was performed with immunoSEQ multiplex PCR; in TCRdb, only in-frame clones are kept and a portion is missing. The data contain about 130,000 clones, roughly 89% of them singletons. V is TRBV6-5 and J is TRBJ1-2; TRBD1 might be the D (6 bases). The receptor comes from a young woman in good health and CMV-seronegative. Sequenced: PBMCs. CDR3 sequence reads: CASSTGQHYGYTF. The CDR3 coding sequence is TGTGCCAGCAGTACGGGACAACACTATGGCTACACCTTC.